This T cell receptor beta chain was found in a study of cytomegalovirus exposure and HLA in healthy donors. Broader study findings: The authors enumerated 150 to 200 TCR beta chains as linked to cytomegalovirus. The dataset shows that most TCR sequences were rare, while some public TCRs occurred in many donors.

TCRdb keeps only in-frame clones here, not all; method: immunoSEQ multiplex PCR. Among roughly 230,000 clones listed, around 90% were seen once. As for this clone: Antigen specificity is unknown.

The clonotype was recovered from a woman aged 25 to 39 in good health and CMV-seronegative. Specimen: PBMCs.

The CDR3 region is CASSLLGQNTEAFF. The DNA for the CDR3 is TGTGCCAGCAGTTTATTGGGGCAGAACACTGAAGCTTTCTTT. This sequence joins TRBV27 and TRBJ1-1; D is perhaps TRBD1 (5 bases). The CDR3 extends over 14 amino acids. CDR1 and CDR2 from the germline V gene are MNHEY and SMNVEV (reference sequence). Trimming left V 1 base short and J 1 base short, with 7 bases between.